This T cell receptor beta chain came from a study of T cell responses to AZD1222 COVID-19 vaccine. Regarding the study as a whole: Donors skewed white British and female; clonal diversity was possibly underestimated. Distributed over spike, vaccine-associated CD4 TCRs predominated at 160-218 and 743-854.

As regards this clone: Its antigen remains unknown.

The table came from immunoSEQ multiplex PCR; TCRdb's copy has only in-frame clones and leaves some out. This table has over 100,000 clones, roughly 87% appearing once. Sample: peripheral blood, taken 28 days after the second AZD1222 dose. The TCR was taken from an adult who received the AZD1222 COVID-19 vaccine.

The CDR3 protein is CASSFRPPGELFF. For the CDR3, the DNA is TGTGCCAGCAGCTTCAGACCCCCCGGGGAGCTGTTTTTT. V gene TRBV7-2 combines with J gene TRBJ2-2, with D unresolved. Germline V gives CDR1 SGHTA, CDR2 FQGNSA. V was cut by 3 bases and J by 6 bases, with 8 bases left in between. This CDR3 spans 13 amino acids. Full variable domain (missing parts from reference TRBV7-2 and TRBJ2-2): GAGVSQSPSNKVTEKGKDVELRCDPISGHTALYWYRQSLGQGLEFLIYFQGNSAPDKSGLPSDRFSAERTGGSVSTLTIQRTQQEDSAVYLCASSFRPPGELFFGEGSRLTVL.